The 27 T cell receptor beta chains in this list originate from one sample, sequenced in a study of T cell repertoires in cytomegalovirus infection. What these receptors recognize is not known. MiXCR was run by TCRdb on the reads, yielding one entry per CDR3 protein. Of some 350,000 distinct CDR3 sequences listed, roughly 36% are singletons. The source was cultured PBMCs, collected from culture after CMV antigen stimulation. The receptors were sampled from a human donor in good health (CMV status not recorded). Some clones in this sample may be carry-over from other donors' samples.

The chain carries TRBV19 and TRBJ2-1; TRBD2 matches at 12 bases. The V and J ends lost 3 bases and 4 bases, in that order; junction bases with no gene match: 7. CDR3 length equals 17 residues. CDR1 and CDR2 from the germline V gene are LNHDA and SQIVND (reference sequence). The CDR3 sequence is CASSILPSGRAYNEQFF. The CDR3 nucleotides read TGTGCCAGTAGTATTCTTCCTAGCGGGAGGGCTTACAATGAGCAGTTCTTC.

The rearrangement joins TRBV6-2 or TRBV6-3 to TRBJ2-7; 13 nucleotides align to TRBD2. V gave up 7 bases and J gave up 13 bases; unmatched junction bases: 10. CDR1 is MNHEY, CDR2 SVGEGT, per germline. This CDR3 region has 13 residues. CDR3 protein: CASNKGTSGTTYV. CDR3 in DNA: TGTGCCAGCAACAAAGGGACTAGCGGGACAACTTACGTC.

The V gene is TRBV12-3 or TRBV12-4, the J gene TRBJ1-6, with TRBD1 as a possible D gene (6 bases). CDR3 length: 13 residues. The V and J ends lost 8 bases and 7 bases respectively, with 12 bases between them. The CDR3 DNA reads as TGTGCCAGCGCACAGGGCCAGAATTCACCCCTCCACTTT. Translating gives CASAQGQNSPLHF.

The genes are TRBV29-1 and TRBJ2-3, with D perhaps TRBD2 (5 bases). V lost 6 bases and J 3 bases, leaving 19 bases between the germline ends. CDR1 SQVTM and CDR2 ANQGSEA come from the germline V gene. CDR3 length equals 15 residues. The CDR3 loop reads CSVFIVPRGTDTQYF. For the CDR3, the DNA is TGCAGCGTCTTTATAGTCCCAAGAGGGACAGATACGCAGTATTTT.

This chain links TRBV25-1 with TRBJ2-7; no clear D gene. From germline, CDR1 is MGHDK and CDR2 SYGVNS. With 2 bases removed from V and 6 bases from J, the gap between germline ends came to 8 bases. The CDR3 covers 12 residues. CDR3 bases: TGTGCCAGCAGTGAAATTTGGGGCGAGCAGTACTTC. Its translation is CASSEIWGEQYF.

The chain recombines TRBV18 with TRBJ2-7; D unclear. CDR1 and CDR2 from the germline V gene are KGHSH and LQKENI. Trimming took off 3 bases at V and 5 bases at J, with 8 bases between the two ends. This CDR3 has 12 amino acids. The CDR3, as DNA: TGTGCCAGCTCACCGTCGGGTCACGAGCAGTACTTC. It encodes CASSPSGHEQYF.

V usage is TRBV24-1 and J usage is TRBJ2-1; possibly TRBD2 for D (6 bases). Germline V gene sequence: CDR1 KGHDR, CDR2 SFDVKD. Trimming removed 2 bases from V and 6 bases from J, with 25 bases in between. The CDR3 is 19 amino acids. CDR3 residues: CATSDSGTAAFASGNEQFF. As DNA, the CDR3 is TGTGCCACCAGTGATTCCGGGACTGCCGCATTCGCCTCGGGCAATGAGCAGTTCTTC.

This clonotype was recorded once. The CDR3 is CATSDPGQGNTEAFF. In DNA form, the CDR3 reads TGTGCCACCAGTGACCCCGGACAGGGGAACACTGAAGCTTTCTTT. The chain uses TRBV24-1 and TRBJ1-1; 8 positions agree with TRBD1. The V segment lost 4 bases and the J segment 1 base; nucleotides outside the gene matches: 4. Germline lookup yields CDR1 KGHDR and CDR2 SFDVKD. The CDR3 runs 15 residues.

The chain recombines TRBV7-2 with TRBJ1-3, with a tentative D call TRBD1 (5 bases). V shed 2 bases and J shed 4 bases, with 12 bases lying between them. CDR3 length: 15 amino acids. Germline values: CDR1 SGHTA, CDR2 FQGNSA. CDR3 nucleotide sequence: TGTGCCAGCAGCTTATCCCCGACAGCCGGAAACACCATATATTTT. Protein: CASSLSPTAGNTIYF.

This sequence joins TRBV20-1 and TRBJ1-1; no definite D call. The length of the CDR3 is 14 residues. Germline assignment: CDR1 DFQATT and CDR2 SNEGSKA (reference sequence). The V and J ends lost 6 bases and 3 bases respectively, with 17 bases between them. CDR3 bases: TGCAGTGCCCACCCGAGGCAGTATTACACTGAAGCTTTCTTT. Translated: CSAHPRQYYTEAFF.

V gene TRBV6-1 combines with J gene TRBJ2-1; D ambiguous. Germline CDR1 is MNHNS and CDR2 is SASEGT. The V and J ends lost 7 bases and 6 bases respectively, with 16 bases between them. The CDR3 runs to 14 residues. The CDR3 here is CASTRLESGNEQFF. The CDR3 DNA follows: TGTGCCAGCACCAGACTGGAGTCAGGCAATGAGCAGTTCTTC.

The rearrangement links TRBV6-5 to TRBJ2-6; 15 positions agree with TRBD2. Germline CDR1 MNHEY, CDR2 SVGAGI. This CDR3 is 21 amino acids long. With 5 bases clipped from V and 1 base from J, the junction kept 12 bases outside the gene matches. In DNA form, the CDR3 reads TGTGCCAGCAGTCGCGGACTAGCGGGAGGGCCGGAGTTTTCTGGGGCCAACGTCCTGACTTTC. Amino acids: CASSRGLAGGPEFSGANVLTF.

This clonotype showed up just a few times. The V and J genes are TRBV5-4 and TRBJ2-1; perhaps TRBD2 as D (5 bases). In germline, CDR1 is SGHNT, CDR2 YYREEE (reference sequence). The germline V and J ends were trimmed by 9 bases and 5 bases, with 12 bases remaining between them. CDR3 length equals 12 residues. Here the CDR3 DNA reads TGTGCCACCTTCGGGATTAACAATGAGCAGTTCTTC. Residues: CATFGINNEQFF.

CDR3 sequence reads: CASSLLWGSGNEQFF. In DNA, the CDR3 is TGTGCCAGCAGCCTATTGTGGGGTAGCGGCAATGAGCAGTTCTTC. J is TRBJ2-1 and V is TRBV7-2; a weak D match, TRBD2 (6 bases). The V gene's germline CDR1 is SGHTA and CDR2 FQGNSA. Trimming pared 5 bases from V and 6 bases from J, leaving 17 bases between. The CDR3 sequence is 15 residues long.

This chain links TRBV7-2 with TRBJ2-3; TRBD2 aligns across 7 bases. Germline V gene lookup returns CDR1 SGHTA and CDR2 FQGNSA. The CDR3 spans 15 residues. J gave up 6 bases and V 0 bases, and 6 bases lay outside the gene matches. The CDR3 is CASSLAWSGTDTQYF. The CDR3 nucleotides are TGTGCCAGCAGCTTAGCCTGGAGCGGGACGGATACGCAGTATTTT.

In this sample, this clonotype turned up many times. The CDR3: CASSLTGNQPQHF. The CDR3 DNA reads as TGTGCCAGCAGTTTAACAGGGAATCAGCCCCAGCATTTT. This chain uses TRBV12-3 or TRBV12-4 with TRBJ1-5, with D possibly being TRBD1 (6 bases). Deletions cut 2 bases from V and 4 bases from J, with 6 bases between. This CDR3 region has 13 residues.

On this clonotype itself: Relative to the germline gene, one junction end is altered; a read error may explain this. The rearrangement links TRBV7-2 to TRBJ2-1; D may be TRBD1 (6 bases). The germline gives CDR1 SGHTA, CDR2 FQGNSA. This CDR3 has 14 residues. The CDR3 loop is CASSPGDRHNEQSF. DNA of the CDR3: TGTGCCAGCAGCCCAGGGGACCGCCACAATGAGCAGTCCTTC.

V usage is TRBV5-6 and J usage is TRBJ1-6; D might be TRBD1 (6 bases). There are 15 residues in the CDR3. Germline lookup yields CDR1 SGHDT and CDR2 YYEEEE. V was pared by 4 bases and J by 9 bases, with 17 bases between. The CDR3 DNA is TGTGCCAGCAGCGATGGGGGGCTGGTTGCTTCACCCCTCCACTTT. Protein sequence: CASSDGGLVASPLHF.

This chain joins TRBV7-2 and TRBJ2-7; 10 nucleotides align to TRBD2. V trimming: 8 bases; J trimming: 5 bases; junction bases outside the gene matches: 12. Germline lookup yields CDR1 SGHTA and CDR2 FQGNSA. CDR3 length: 15 amino acids. The CDR3 region is CASSIPASGSNEQYF. CDR3 nucleotides: TGTGCCAGCTCTATCCCGGCTAGCGGGAGCAACGAGCAGTACTTC.

V gene TRBV6-2 or TRBV6-3 combines with J gene TRBJ2-7, with no clear D. This CDR3 has 13 residues. Trimming stripped 2 bases from V and 5 bases from J, with 10 bases between. Germline lookup yields CDR1 MNHEY and CDR2 SVGEGT. The CDR3 sequence is CASSYLAGDEQYV. CDR3 DNA sequence: TGTGCCAGCAGTTACCTGGCAGGAGACGAGCAGTACGTC.

The genes are TRBV28 and TRBJ2-3; D might be TRBD2 (5 bases). CDR3 length equals 13 residues. The V end was cut by 10 bases, the J end by 1 base, with 12 bases between. Germline V gene sequence: CDR1 MDHEN, CDR2 SYDVKM. The CDR3 nucleotides read TGTGCCACCATCGGGCGGGGCACAGATACGCAGTATTTT. It encodes CATIGRGTDTQYF.

V is TRBV20-1 and J is TRBJ1-1, with unresolved D. This CDR3 has 13 residues. Trimming left V 5 bases short and J 4 bases short, with 14 bases between. Looked up from germline, CDR1 is DFQATT and CDR2 is SNEGSKA (reference sequence). The CDR3 reads CSAGPLGSTEAFF. In DNA, the CDR3 is TGCAGTGCTGGGCCCCTGGGGTCCACTGAAGCTTTCTTT.

The chain recombines TRBV27 with TRBJ2-1, with 7 bases identical to TRBD1. V was pared by 6 bases and J by 0 bases, with 2 bases of the junction left unmatched. Germline V gives CDR1 MNHEY, CDR2 SMNVEV (reference sequence). This CDR3 has 14 amino acids. CDR3 in DNA: TGTGCCAGCAGGGGACAGACCTCCTACAATGAGCAGTTCTTC. It yields the protein CASRGQTSYNEQFF.

This sequence joins TRBV12-3 or TRBV12-4 and TRBJ2-1; 11 bases are a match to TRBD2. This CDR3 spans 17 amino acids. J gave up 8 bases and V 3 bases, and 12 bases lay outside the gene matches. This CDR3 reads CASSFGGTSGSSDEQFF. The CDR3 DNA reads as TGTGCCAGCAGTTTCGGGGGAACTAGCGGGAGTTCCGATGAGCAGTTCTTC.

The chain uses TRBV10-3 and TRBJ2-6; D gene ambiguous. CDR3 length equals 17 residues. Germline loops: CDR1 ENHRY, CDR2 SYGVKD. V gave up 4 bases and J gave up 0 bases, with 13 bases separating them. The CDR3 here is CAISVTGPNSGANVLTF. The CDR3 bases are TGTGCCATCAGTGTCACGGGTCCCAACTCTGGGGCCAACGTCCTGACTTTC.

The chain joins TRBV29-1 to TRBJ2-3; tentatively, D is TRBD2 (6 bases). Per the germline V gene, CDR1 is SQVTM and CDR2 is ANQGSEA. Trimming took off 0 bases at V and 0 bases at J, with 10 bases between the two ends. The CDR3 contains 15 residues. CDR3 protein: CSVEDGGFSTDTQYF. CDR3 nucleotides: TGCAGCGTTGAAGATGGGGGGTTTAGCACAGATACGCAGTATTTT.

The J gene is TRBJ2-2, the V gene TRBV7-2; tentative D call: TRBD2 (9 bases). The V gene's germline CDR1 is SGHTA and CDR2 FQGNSA. Trimming took 7 bases from V and 7 from J, leaving 19 bases between them. The CDR3 sequence is 15 residues long. CDR3 loop: CASTGGGRADGELFF. The CDR3 DNA is TGTGCCAGCACAGGGGGCGGGAGGGCCGACGGGGAGCTGTTTTTT.